This passage covers 30 T cell receptor beta chains from one sample sequenced in a study of blood T cell repertoires in COVID-19 (dated by TCRdb to the early 2020s). Library preparation used the immunoSEQ multiplex PCR assay. Entries here come from immuneACCESS through TCRdb and include only in-frame sequences with V and J called. Some clones fail to appear in such tables; in the studies checked, an unresolved V gene covers under half of the shortfall, and the cause of the remainder is unknown. The sample records about 60,000 clones, more than 75% of which are singletons. The leading ten clones occupy roughly 12% of the sample. Sample: peripheral blood. These receptors all stem from an elderly man with acute or convalescent COVID-19.

The chain links TRBV3-1 (or the pseudogene TRBV3-2) to TRBJ1-2; TRBD1 is a possible D gene (5 bases). V shed 2 bases and J shed 3 bases, with 16 bases lying between them. The CDR3 has 16 amino acids. Germline V gives CDR1 LGHDT, CDR2 YNNKEL (reference sequence). The DNA for the CDR3 is TGTGCCAGCAGCCAATTTGGTAGGGGCTCTTACTATGGCTACACCTTC. It is translated as CASSQFGRGSYYGYTF.

The chain joins TRBV14 to TRBJ2-3, with D possibly matching TRBD2 (6 bases). CDR1 and CDR2 from the germline V gene are SGHDN and FVKESK. CDR3 length: 13 residues. V was shortened by 8 bases and J by 0 bases, with 9 bases between the two germline ends. The CDR3 DNA sequence: TGTGCCAGCTCGGGACTCAGCACAGATACGCAGTATTTT. Its translation: CASSGLSTDTQYF. Filled out from reference TRBV14 and TRBJ2-3, the complete variable domain reads EAGVTQFPSHSVIEKGQTVTLRCDPISGHDNLYWYRRVMGKEIKFLLHFVKESKQDESGMPNNRFLAERTGGTYSTLKVQPAELEDSGVYFCASSGLSTDTQYFGPGTRLTVL.

This clone appeared a single time. V usage is TRBV15 and J usage is TRBJ2-3, with TRBD2 matching 7 bases. Germline values: CDR1 LNHNV, CDR2 YYDKDF (reference sequence). With V trimmed by 0 bases and J by 2 bases, 8 bases remained unmatched. This CDR3 is built from 17 residues. The DNA of the CDR3 is TGTGCCACCAGCAGAGATGGGAGGGGCGGTTTCACAGATACGCAGTATTTT. Protein: CATSRDGRGGFTDTQYF.

This clone appeared a single time. The genes are TRBV5-4 and TRBJ2-2; TRBD2 matches 8 bases. V dropped 0 bases and J dropped 2; count of bases not matched to a gene: 3. The germline V gene encodes CDR1 SGHNT and CDR2 YYREEE (reference sequence). CDR3 length equals 16 residues. The CDR3 here is CASSLASGPNTGELFF. In DNA, the CDR3 is TGTGCCAGCAGCTTGGCTAGCGGGCCTAACACCGGGGAGCTGTTTTTT.

J is TRBJ2-2 and V is TRBV5-1; TRBD1 agrees at 9 bases. V shed 6 bases, J shed 6 bases, and the junction held 6 bases outside the gene matches. Germline CDR1 and CDR2: SGHRS and YFSETQ. CDR3 length: 14 residues. The CDR3 DNA reads TGCGCCAGCAAGGCGGGGACAGGGTCCGGGGAGCTGTTTTTT. It codes for CASKAGTGSGELFF.

This rearrangement joins TRBV6-1 to TRBJ2-7; the match to TRBD1 covers 10 bases. Germline CDR1 is MNHNS and CDR2 is SASEGT. Unmatched junction bases numbered 2, after V lost 3 bases and J lost 3 bases. CDR3 length: 14 amino acids. CDR3 sequence: CASSEWDRGYEQYF. In DNA, the CDR3 is TGTGCCAGCAGTGAGTGGGACAGGGGCTACGAGCAGTACTTC.

The chain couples TRBV5-6 to TRBJ2-2; 12 nucleotides match TRBD1. Germline V gene data show CDR1 as SGHDT and CDR2 as YYEEEE. V trimming: 0 bases; J trimming: 5 bases; junction bases outside the gene matches: 5. CDR3 length: 17 residues. DNA for the CDR3: TGTGCCAGCAGCTTGGGGGGACAGGGGGCGCGGACCGGGGAGCTGTTTTTT. Its protein is CASSLGGQGARTGELFF.

This chain connects TRBV3-1 (or the pseudogene TRBV3-2) to TRBJ2-7; 7 bases match TRBD1. CDR3 size: 15 residues. The ends lost 1 base at V and 7 bases at J; junction bases unmatched: 10. CDR1 and CDR2 (germline): LGHDT, YNNKEL (reference sequence). CDR3 coding DNA: TGTGCCAGCAGCCAAGTGCAGGGGGTCGGCATGGAGCAGTACTTC. The encoded protein is CASSQVQGVGMEQYF.

The chain carries TRBV28 and TRBJ2-3; 7 bases align to TRBD1. The germline V gene encodes CDR1 MDHEN and CDR2 SYDVKM. This CDR3 is 13 amino acids long. V lost 8 bases to trimming and J lost 3 bases; unmatched junction nucleotides: 5. DNA of the CDR3: TGTGCCAGCGGACAGGATTCTACAGATACGCAGTATTTT. Translating it yields CASGQDSTDTQYF. Drawing the rest from reference TRBV28 and TRBJ2-3, the complete variable domain is DVKVTQSSRYLVKRTGEKVFLECVQDMDHENMFWYRQDPGLGLRLIYFSYDVKMKEKGDIPEGYSVSREKKERFSLILESASTNQTSMYLCASGQDSTDTQYFGPGTRLTVL.

The gene calls are TRBV11-3 and TRBJ2-7, with D tentatively TRBD2 (6 bases). Deletions cut 4 bases from V and 7 bases from J, with 17 bases between. This CDR3 has 14 amino acids. The germline CDR1 and CDR2 sequences are SGHNT and YENEEA. The CDR3 sequence is CASSYGGGRQEQYF. Here the CDR3 DNA reads TGTGCCAGCAGCTACGGGGGTGGCAGACAAGAGCAGTACTTC.

The chain joins TRBV2 to TRBJ2-5; D may be TRBD2 (5 bases). The CDR3 is made up of 10 amino acids. The V and J ends lost 9 bases and 3 bases respectively, with 5 bases between them. Germline CDR1 SNHLY, CDR2 FYNNEI. The CDR3 here is CARGEETQYF. In DNA form, the CDR3 reads TGTGCCAGGGGAGAAGAGACCCAGTACTTC. The entire variable domain, with the rest obtained from reference TRBV2 and TRBJ2-5, is as follows: EPEVTQTPSHQVTQMGQEVILRCVPISNHLYFYWYRQILGQKVEFLVSFYNNEISEKSEIFDDQFSVERPDGSNFTLKIRSTKLEDSAMYFCARGEETQYFGPGTRLLVL.

The chain is built from TRBV6-5 and TRBJ1-1, with a weak D call TRBD1 (6 bases). CDR3 length: 12 residues. CDR1 is MNHEY and CDR2 is SVGAGI in the germline V gene. Trimming took off 6 bases at V and 3 bases at J, with 8 bases between the two ends. The CDR3 coding sequence is TGTGCCAGCAGGCAGGGGTACACTGAAGCTTTCTTT. The encoded protein is CASRQGYTEAFF.

In DNA form, the CDR3 reads TGCAGTGCTAGTCAACGGGAGAGCACAGATACGCAGTATTTT. Translation gives CSASQRESTDTQYF. J is TRBJ2-3 and V is TRBV20-1; D perhaps matches TRBD2 (6 bases). The germline CDR1 and CDR2 sequences are DFQATT and SNEGSKA (reference sequence). The CDR3 has 14 residues. The V and J ends lost 3 bases and 0 bases respectively, with 10 bases between them.

The rearrangement uses TRBV28 and TRBJ1-2, with 7 bases that match TRBD1. CDR1 and CDR2 from the germline V gene are MDHEN and SYDVKM. The length of the CDR3 is 13 residues. The ends lost 4 bases at V and 8 bases at J; junction bases unmatched: 7. This chain's CDR3 is CASSSRQGEGYTF. CDR3 DNA: TGTGCCAGCAGTTCAAGACAGGGCGAAGGCTACACCTTC.

The chain carries TRBV10-3 and TRBJ1-2, with 9 nucleotides matching TRBD1. V gave up 5 bases and J gave up 3 bases; unmatched junction bases: 7. The CDR3 consists of 15 residues. The V gene's germline CDR1 is ENHRY and CDR2 SYGVKD. The CDR3 here is CAISPTGGADYGYTF. The CDR3 region has the DNA TGTGCCATCAGTCCTACAGGGGGCGCTGACTATGGCTACACCTTC.

This clone was counted between two and nine times. The V call is TRBV5-4, the J call TRBJ2-5; D unclear. There are 12 residues in the CDR3. CDR1 and CDR2 (germline): SGHNT, YYREEE (reference sequence). Trimming took off 4 bases at V and 2 bases at J, with 6 bases between the two ends. CDR3 loop: CASSVEQETQYF. The CDR3 DNA follows: TGTGCCAGCAGCGTCGAGCAAGAGACCCAGTACTTC.

The V and J genes are TRBV5-1 and TRBJ1-2; 7 bases line up with TRBD1. The ends lost 2 bases at V and 5 bases at J; junction bases unmatched: 3. CDR1 is SGHRS, CDR2 YFSETQ, per germline. There are 13 residues in the CDR3. CDR3: CASSFGTAYGYTF. DNA of the CDR3: TGCGCCAGCAGCTTTGGGACAGCGTATGGCTACACCTTC.

This rearrangement joins TRBV6-5 to TRBJ1-1; D is uncertain. The CDR3 runs 12 residues. V lost 7 bases and J 1 base, leaving 7 bases between the germline ends. From germline, CDR1 is MNHEY and CDR2 SVGAGI. The chain's CDR3 is CASTTGNTEAFF. CDR3 nucleotide sequence: TGTGCCAGCACCACCGGGAACACTGAAGCTTTCTTT.

The rearrangement uses TRBV19 and TRBJ1-1, with 9 positions matching TRBD1. The CDR3 length is 13 residues. Germline values: CDR1 LNHDA, CDR2 SQIVND (reference sequence). The V segment lost 7 bases and the J segment 11 bases; nucleotides outside the gene matches: 11. CDR3 DNA: TGTGCCAGTACCCGGGACAGGGCCGGTTGGGCTTTCTTT. Translation: CASTRDRAGWAFF. The entire variable domain, with the rest obtained from reference TRBV19 and TRBJ1-1, is as follows: DGGITQSPKYLFRKEGQNVTLSCEQNLNHDAMYWYRQDPGQGLRLIYYSQIVNDFQKGDIAEGYSVSREKKESFPLTVTSAQKNPTAFYLCASTRDRAGWAFFGQGTRLTVV.

The chain uses TRBV6-5 and TRBJ1-1; perhaps TRBD1 as D (5 bases). The CDR3 totals 13 residues. Germline CDR1 reads MNHEY; CDR2 reads SVGAGI. Trimming removed 6 bases from V and 4 bases from J, with 12 bases in between. CDR3 coding DNA: TGTGCCAGCAGCACCAAGGGGCGCACTGAAGCTTTCTTT. Protein sequence: CASSTKGRTEAFF.

The chain carries TRBV4-1 and TRBJ2-2; D is unresolved. CDR1 and CDR2 (germline): MGHRA, YSYEKL. The CDR3 runs 14 residues. V lost 8 bases and J 5 bases, leaving 15 bases between the germline ends. In DNA, the CDR3 is TGCGCCAGCGCTCTTACCCCCCTAACCGGGGAGCTGTTTTTT. It specifies CASALTPLTGELFF.

The V gene is TRBV30, the J gene TRBJ2-5; no reliable D call. Trimming cost V 2 bases and J 2 bases, with 15 bases left between them. The CDR3 spans 15 residues. Per germline, CDR1 GTSNPN and CDR2 SVGIG (reference sequence). The CDR3 spells CAWSRVWPMQETQYF. DNA of the CDR3: TGTGCCTGGAGTCGGGTGTGGCCCATGCAAGAGACCCAGTACTTC.

The rearrangement links TRBV6-6 to TRBJ2-3; 10 nucleotides line up with TRBD2. Looked up from germline, CDR1 is MNHNY and CDR2 is SVGAGI (reference sequence). The J segment lost 0 bases and the V segment lost 6 bases, leaving 6 bases of the junction unmatched. The CDR3 loop spans 16 amino acids. This CDR3 is CASSLSTSGSTDTQYF. The CDR3 region has the DNA TGTGCCAGCAGCCTATCGACTAGCGGGAGCACAGATACGCAGTATTTT.

The V gene is TRBV5-6, the J gene TRBJ2-6; tentative D call: TRBD2 (6 bases). The CDR3 length is 17 residues. Between the trimmed V and J ends, which lost 2 bases and 0 bases, there was a span of 12 bases. Germline V gene sequence: CDR1 SGHDT, CDR2 YYEEEE. The CDR3 loop reads CASSFGGHNSGANVLTF. The CDR3, as DNA: TGTGCCAGCAGCTTTGGAGGGCACAACTCTGGGGCCAACGTCCTGACTTTC.

This clone was seen more than once but under ten times. The chain carries TRBV4-1 and TRBJ1-6; possibly TRBD1 for D (5 bases). CDR3 length: 14 residues. Per germline, CDR1 MGHRA and CDR2 YSYEKL. The V end lost 0 bases, the J end lost 7 bases, and 7 bases lay between the germline ends. CDR3 in DNA: TGCGCCAGCAGCCAAGATCGGGGGAATTCACCCCTCCACTTT. This encodes CASSQDRGNSPLHF.

The rearrangement joins TRBV20-1 to TRBJ1-1; D ambiguous. This CDR3 has 13 residues. Germline CDR1 reads DFQATT; CDR2 reads SNEGSKA (reference sequence). Trimming took off 3 bases at V and 1 base at J, with 9 bases between the two ends. The DNA for the CDR3 is TGCAGTGCTAGTTCGACAAGGAACACTGAAGCTTTCTTT. Amino acid sequence: CSASSTRNTEAFF.

The V gene is TRBV11-2, the J gene TRBJ2-7; D might be TRBD1 (5 bases). Germline CDR1 SGHAT, CDR2 FQNNGV. The CDR3 covers 14 residues. Between the trimmed V and J ends, which lost 1 base and 2 bases, there was a span of 9 bases. The CDR3 nucleotides are TGTGCCAGCAGCTTAGGGCCAGGGACCTACGAGCAGTACTTC. Protein: CASSLGPGTYEQYF.

This chain uses TRBV6-6 with TRBJ2-3; TRBD2 is a possible D gene (5 bases). V lost 2 bases, J lost 0 bases, and 12 bases lay in between. Germline V gene lookup returns CDR1 MNHNY and CDR2 SVGAGI (reference sequence). This CDR3 has 16 residues. CDR3 DNA sequence: TGTGCCAGCAGTTACCGAGCGGCTACTAGCACAGATACGCAGTATTTT. This sequence encodes CASSYRAATSTDTQYF.

The V call is TRBV18, the J call TRBJ2-1, with D perhaps TRBD1 (5 bases). Germline assignment: CDR1 KGHSH and CDR2 LQKENI. The CDR3 consists of 13 residues. Trimming removed 3 bases at V and 8 bases at J, with 11 bases between. The CDR3 is CASSPGQVYEQFF. The CDR3 DNA reads TGTGCCAGCTCACCGGGGCAAGTATATGAGCAGTTCTTC.

V usage is TRBV10-3 and J usage is TRBJ1-2; 7 bases match TRBD1. CDR1 ENHRY and CDR2 SYGVKD come from the germline V gene. The length of the CDR3 is 14 residues. J gave up 8 bases and V 7 bases, and 13 bases lay outside the gene matches. The CDR3 DNA is TGTGCCATCAACGAGCAACAGGGGAAGGGCGGCTACACCTTC. Translating gives CAINEQQGKGGYTF.